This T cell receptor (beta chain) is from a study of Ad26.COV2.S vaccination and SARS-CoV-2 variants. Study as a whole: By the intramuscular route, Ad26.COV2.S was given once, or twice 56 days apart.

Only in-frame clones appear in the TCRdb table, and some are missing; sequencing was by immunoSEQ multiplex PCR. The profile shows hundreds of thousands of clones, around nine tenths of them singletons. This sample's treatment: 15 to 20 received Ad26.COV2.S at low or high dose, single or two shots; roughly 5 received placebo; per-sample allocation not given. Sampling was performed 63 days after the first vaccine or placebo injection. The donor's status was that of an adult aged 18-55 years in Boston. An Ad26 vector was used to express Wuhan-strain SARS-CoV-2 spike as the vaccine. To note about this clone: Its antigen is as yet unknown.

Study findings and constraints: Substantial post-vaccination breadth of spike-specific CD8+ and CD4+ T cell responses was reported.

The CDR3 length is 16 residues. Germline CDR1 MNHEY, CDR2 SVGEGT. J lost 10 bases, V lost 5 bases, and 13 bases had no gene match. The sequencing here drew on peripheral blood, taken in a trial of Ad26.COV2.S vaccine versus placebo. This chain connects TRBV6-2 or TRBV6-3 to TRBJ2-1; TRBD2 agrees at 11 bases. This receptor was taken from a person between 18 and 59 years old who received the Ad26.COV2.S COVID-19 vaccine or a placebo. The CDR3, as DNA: TGTGCCAGCAGTCGGGGAGTAGCGGGGGGGGCGAGGGAGCAGTTCTTC. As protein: CASSRGVAGGAREQFF.